The entry that follows covers one T cell receptor (beta chain) sequence. Its antigen is as yet unknown. The investigators reverse transcribed all of the isolated RNA, so they sequenced expressed TCRB transcripts. Some clones are missing from TCRdb's copy, which holds only in-frame ones; the method was immunoSEQ multiplex PCR. The sample carries 200,000 to 300,000 clones, about a fifth recorded once. CDR1 is MRHNA and CDR2 is SNTAGT in the germline V gene. Unmatched junction bases numbered 16, after V lost 6 bases and J lost 3 bases. This CDR3 is 18 amino acids long. The source of the sample is a study of beta chain features in type 1 diabetes. CD45RO/CCR7/CD25/CD127/CD95/CD27 sorting isolated CD4+ naive, central memory, regulatory and stem cell-like memory cells. Study conclusions and caveats: In every one of the four CD4+ subsets, TCRB CDR3s were moderately but significantly shorter in Type 1 diabetes patients.

This chain links TRBV6-4 with TRBJ2-1; 8 bases map to TRBD2. The specimen was naive CD4+ T cells from blood. The clonotype was recovered from a woman in her thirties or forties with type 1 diabetes. The CDR3 DNA follows: TGTGCCAGCAGCTTCCCCCTCTTAGCGGGAACGGGCTACAATGAGCAGTTCTTC. It translates to CASSFPLLAGTGYNEQFF.